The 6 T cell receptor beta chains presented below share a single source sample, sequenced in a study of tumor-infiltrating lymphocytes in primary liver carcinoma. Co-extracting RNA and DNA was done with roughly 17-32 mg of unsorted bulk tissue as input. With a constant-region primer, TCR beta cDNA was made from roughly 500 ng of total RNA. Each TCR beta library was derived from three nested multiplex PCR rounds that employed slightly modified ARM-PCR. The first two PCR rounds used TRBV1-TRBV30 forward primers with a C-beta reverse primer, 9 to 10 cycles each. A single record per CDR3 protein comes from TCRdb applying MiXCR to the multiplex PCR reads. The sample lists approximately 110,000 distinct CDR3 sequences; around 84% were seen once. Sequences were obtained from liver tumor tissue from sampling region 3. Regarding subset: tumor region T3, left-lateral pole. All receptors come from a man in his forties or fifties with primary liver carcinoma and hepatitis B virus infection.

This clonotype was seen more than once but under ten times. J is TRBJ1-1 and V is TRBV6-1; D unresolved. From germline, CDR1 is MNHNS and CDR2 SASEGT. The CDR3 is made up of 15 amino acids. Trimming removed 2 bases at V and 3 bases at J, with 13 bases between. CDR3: CASSERKFLDTEAFF. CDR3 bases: TGTGCCAGCAGTGAAAGGAAGTTTTTGGACACTGAAGCTTTCTTT.

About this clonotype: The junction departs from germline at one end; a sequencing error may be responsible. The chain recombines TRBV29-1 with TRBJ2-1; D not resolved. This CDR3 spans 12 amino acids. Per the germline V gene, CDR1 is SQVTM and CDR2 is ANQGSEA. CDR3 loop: CSIDSRIHEQFF. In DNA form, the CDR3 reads TGCAGCATAGATTCAAGAATCCATGAGCAATTCTTC.

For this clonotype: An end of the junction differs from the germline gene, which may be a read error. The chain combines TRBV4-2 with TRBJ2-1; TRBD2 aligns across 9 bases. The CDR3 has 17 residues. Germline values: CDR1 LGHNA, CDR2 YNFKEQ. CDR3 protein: CASSQERSSGSIYEQLF. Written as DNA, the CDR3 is TGTGCCAGCAGCCAAGAAAGGAGTAGCGGGAGTATCTATGAGCAGCTCTTC.

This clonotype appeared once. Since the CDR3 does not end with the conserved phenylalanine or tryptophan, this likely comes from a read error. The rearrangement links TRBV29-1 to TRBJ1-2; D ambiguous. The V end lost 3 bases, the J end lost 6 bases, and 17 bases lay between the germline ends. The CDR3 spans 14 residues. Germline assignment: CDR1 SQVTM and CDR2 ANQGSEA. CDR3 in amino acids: CSVEAEEGMDGYTS. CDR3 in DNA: TGCAGCGTTGAGGCGGAAGAAGGGATGGATGGCTACACCTCC.

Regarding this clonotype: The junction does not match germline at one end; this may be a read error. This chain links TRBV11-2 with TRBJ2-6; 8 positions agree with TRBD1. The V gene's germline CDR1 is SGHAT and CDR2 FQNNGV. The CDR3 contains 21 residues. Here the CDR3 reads CASSMGGDRGISLSGANLLTF. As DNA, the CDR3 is TGTGCCAGCAGCATGGGGGGAGACAGGGGCATTTCTCTCTCTGGGGCCAACCTCCTAACTTTC.

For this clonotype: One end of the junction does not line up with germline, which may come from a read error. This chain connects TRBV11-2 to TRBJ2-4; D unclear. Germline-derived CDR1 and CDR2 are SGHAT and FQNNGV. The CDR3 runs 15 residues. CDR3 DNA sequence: TGTGTCAGCACAACTTCGTCGGTAGCCAAAAACATTCAGTACTTC. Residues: CVSTTSSVAKNIQYF.